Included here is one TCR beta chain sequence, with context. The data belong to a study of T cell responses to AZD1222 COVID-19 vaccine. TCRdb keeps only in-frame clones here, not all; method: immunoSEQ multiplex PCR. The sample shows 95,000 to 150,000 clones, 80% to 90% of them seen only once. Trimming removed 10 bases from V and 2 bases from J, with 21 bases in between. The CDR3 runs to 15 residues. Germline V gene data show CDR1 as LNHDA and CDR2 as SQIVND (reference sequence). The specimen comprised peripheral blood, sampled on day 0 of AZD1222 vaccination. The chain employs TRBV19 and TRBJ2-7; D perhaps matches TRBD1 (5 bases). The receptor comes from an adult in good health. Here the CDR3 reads CATRTPTGSPYEQYF. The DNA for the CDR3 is TGTGCCACTCGGACGCCTACAGGTTCCCCCTACGAGCAGTACTTC.